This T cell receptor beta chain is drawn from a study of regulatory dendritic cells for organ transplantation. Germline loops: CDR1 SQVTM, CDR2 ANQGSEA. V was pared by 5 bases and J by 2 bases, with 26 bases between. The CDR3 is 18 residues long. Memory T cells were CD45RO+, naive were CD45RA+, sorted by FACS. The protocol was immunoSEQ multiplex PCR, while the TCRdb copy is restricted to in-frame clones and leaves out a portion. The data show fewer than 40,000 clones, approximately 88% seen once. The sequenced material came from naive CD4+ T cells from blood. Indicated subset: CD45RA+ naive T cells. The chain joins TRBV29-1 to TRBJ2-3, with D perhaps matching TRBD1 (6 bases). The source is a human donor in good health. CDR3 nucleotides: TGCAGCGTTCCCGGGACACCTACGCGTGGGTTATCCACAGATACGCAGTATTTT. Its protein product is CSVPGTPTRGLSTDTQYF.